These T cell receptor beta chains were read from a single sample in a study of technical replicates of blood from four donors. Sequenced by immunoSEQ multiplex PCR; TCRdb stores in-frame clones only, minus some. The table includes 77,000 or so clones, just under 95% detected once. The sequenced sample consisted of T cells isolated from PBMCs. The receptors were gathered from a human donor in good health. Each CDR3 is given with its conserved first and last residue. Fields, in order: J gene, D gene, V gene, clone size, CDR3 DNA, CDR3 protein. A D gene is named only where the DNA matches it firmly. Size is stated for part of the rows, as once, few or many counts, or as a class when the clone is expanded.

>TRBJ2-3|TRBD2|TRBV11-2|.
TGTGCCAGCAGCTTAGATGTAGCGGGAGCAGATACGCAGTATTTT
CASSLDVAGADTQYF
>TRBJ2-1|TRBD2|TRBV5-4|.
TGTGCCAGCAGCCTCCCGGGACTAGCGGGCTCGTTACGGGAAAATGAGCAGTTCTTC
CASSLPGLAGSLRENEQFF
>TRBJ1-1|.|TRBV5-1|once
TGCGCCAGCAGCCGGACACAGGGGAACACTGAAGCTTTCTTT
CASSRTQGNTEAFF
>TRBJ1-2|.|TRBV14|.
TGTGCCAGCAGCCAAGTATTTCAGGGAGGCTACACCTTC
CASSQVFQGGYTF
>TRBJ1-2|TRBD1|TRBV25-1|.
TGTGCCAGCAGTGAATATACCCCGACAGGGGACGGCTACACCTTC
CASSEYTPTGDGYTF
>TRBJ2-5|.|TRBV30|.
TGTGCCTGGCTAGGGGTGGGGCAAGAGACCCAGTACTTC
CAWLGVGQETQYF
>TRBJ1-1|TRBD1|TRBV15|.
TGTGCCACCAGAAGGACAGGGAGCACTGAAGCTTTCTTT
CATRRTGSTEAFF
>TRBJ2-1|.|TRBV5-1|.
TGCGCCAGCAGCGTTACTAGGACTGAGCAGTTCTTC
CASSVTRTEQFF
>TRBJ1-2|TRBD1|TRBV28|.
TGTGCCAGCAGCCTGGGACAGGGGAACTATGGCTACACCTTC
CASSLGQGNYGYTF
>TRBJ2-5|.|TRBV5-4|once
TGTGCCAGCAGCCCGGTCCTAGGAGGGGAAGAGACCCAGTACTTC
CASSPVLGGEETQYF
>TRBJ2-1|.|TRBV4-1|.
TGCGCCAGCAGCCCGACAGTAGAGAATGAGCAGTTCTTC
CASSPTVENEQFF
>TRBJ1-4|.|TRBV5-4|.
TGTGCCAGCAGAGAGACACCGGGACAACTGGCAGAAAAACTGTTTTTT
CASRETPGQLAEKLFF
>TRBJ1-5|TRBD1|TRBV27|.
TGTGCCAGCAGTTTATATGGGACAGGGAAGCTTAGTCAGCCCCAGCATTTT
CASSLYGTGKLSQPQHF
>TRBJ1-4|TRBD1|TRBV7-9|once
TGTGCCAGCAGCCCAGGACAGGGGGCCTTTAATGAAAAACTGTTTTTT
CASSPGQGAFNEKLFF
>TRBJ1-5|.|TRBV5-8|once
TGTGCCAGCAGAGTGACCGGCACCACAGCCCAGCATTTT
CASRVTGTTAQHF
>TRBJ2-3|TRBD1|TRBV12-5|.
TGTGCTAGTGGTTTCCGGACAGGGTCAGATACGCAGTATTTT
CASGFRTGSDTQYF
>TRBJ2-5|TRBD2|TRBV27|.
TGTGCCATCGGACTAGCGGAAGAGACCCAGTACTTC
CAIGLAEETQYF
>TRBJ2-7|.|TRBV28|.
TGTGCCAGCAGTGTTCCAGACTACGAGCAGTACTTC
CASSVPDYEQYF
>TRBJ1-2|TRBD1|TRBV5-1|.
TGCGCCAGCAGCTTGGCAGGGGACAGGGAGGGCTACACCTTC
CASSLAGDREGYTF
>TRBJ2-1|TRBD2|TRBV29-1|.
TGCAGCGCTTACTTATATACTAGCGGGAGTTGGGTCCCTGAGCAGTTCTTC
CSAYLYTSGSWVPEQFF
>TRBJ2-2|.|TRBV4-1|.
TGCGCCAGCAGTCGGGGTTCCGACCCTAACACCGGGGAGCTGTTTTTT
CASSRGSDPNTGELFF
>TRBJ2-2|.|TRBV11-2|.
TGTGCCAGCAGCAAACAAACAGGGACGAACACCGGGGAGCTGTTTTTT
CASSKQTGTNTGELFF
>TRBJ1-1|.|TRBV5-8|.
TGTGCCAGCAGCTACAGTTTGGGCACTGAAGCTTTCTTT
CASSYSLGTEAFF
>TRBJ2-7|TRBD2|TRBV18|.
TGTGCCAGCTCCCCCCGGACTAGCGGGAACTACGAGCAGTACTTC
CASSPRTSGNYEQYF
>TRBJ2-7|TRBD2|TRBV5-5|.
TGTGCCAGCAGCATCGGACTAGCGGGAGGGCCTAGGGTCTACGAGCAGTACTTC
CASSIGLAGGPRVYEQYF
>TRBJ2-7|TRBD1|TRBV4-2|.
TGTGCCAGCAGCCAGGGGACAGGGTTTCGCGAGCAGTACTTC
CASSQGTGFREQYF
>TRBJ2-6|.|TRBV5-4|.
TGTGCCAGCAGCTTGCGGAGCTCTGGGGCCAACGTCCTGACTTTC
CASSLRSSGANVLTF
>TRBJ1-1|TRBD1|TRBV7-3|few
TGTGCCAGCAGCTTAGGGACAGTCGGGACTGAAGCTTTCTTT
CASSLGTVGTEAFF
>TRBJ1-2|.|TRBV14|.
TGTGCCAGCAGCCACCTACAGGGAATCGATGGCTACACCTTC
CASSHLQGIDGYTF
>TRBJ2-5|.|TRBV7-2|.
TGTGCCAGCAGCTTAAGTGGGGGGACCCAAGAGACCCAGTACTTC
CASSLSGGTQETQYF
>TRBJ2-7|TRBD1|TRBV30|.
TGTGCCTGGAGTGTCGTTCAGGGACAGGGGGACTACGAGCAGTACTTC
CAWSVVQGQGDYEQYF
>TRBJ2-1|TRBD1|TRBV7-9|.
TGTGCCAGCAGCTTAGCGTGGAGGTCAGGGGGCCTTTCCTACAATGAGCAGTTCTTC
CASSLAWRSGGLSYNEQFF
>TRBJ2-2|TRBD1|TRBV4-1|.
TGCGCCAGCAGCCACCAATCCGGGACAGGGGCCCTCGGGGAGCTGTTTTTT
CASSHQSGTGALGELFF
>TRBJ1-1|.|TRBV4-3|.
TGCGCCAGCAGCCAAGTTTCGGGGTCTGAGGACACTGAAGCTTTCTTT
CASSQVSGSEDTEAFF
>TRBJ2-3|.|TRBV28|.
TGTGCCAGCGGTAACCCGACTAGACTCACAGATACGCAGTATTTT
CASGNPTRLTDTQYF
>TRBJ2-7|.|TRBV20-1|.
TGCAGTGCTAGAAAGGAGTACGAGCAGTACTTC
CSARKEYEQYF
>TRBJ2-5|TRBD1|TRBV5-4|.
TGTGCCAGCAGACAGAACCGACAGGGGGCGGGGGAGACCCAGTACTTC
CASRQNRQGAGETQYF
>TRBJ2-7|TRBD1|TRBV7-9|.
TGTGCCAGCAGCCCCAGGACAGGGGGTTCCTACGAGCAGTACTTC
CASSPRTGGSYEQYF
>TRBJ1-1|.|TRBV5-5|.
TGTGCCAGCAGCTTGGTAACGGGTTACACTGAAGCTTTCTTT
CASSLVTGYTEAFF
>TRBJ2-3|TRBD1|TRBV18|.
TGTGCCAGCTCACCCCGAACAGGGGGCGCGAATACGCAGTATTTT
CASSPRTGGANTQYF
>TRBJ1-5|.|TRBV6-1|.
TGTGCCAGCAGTGAACAGGTAGGCAGGGCGAAAGGGTTTGGGTGCAATCAGCCCCAGCATTTT
CASSEQVGRAKGFGCNQPQHF
>TRBJ1-2|.|TRBV5-6|.
TGTGCCAGCAGCTTGGCTCCGGGTAATAACTATGGCTACACCTTC
CASSLAPGNNYGYTF
>TRBJ2-5|.|TRBV2|.
TGTGCCAGCAGTGAGCAGGGGGAGACCCAGTACTTC
CASSEQGETQYF
>TRBJ2-1|TRBD2|TRBV4-1|.
TGCGCCAGCAGCCAAGATTGGGTGCGGGAGCGTCAGTTCTTC
CASSQDWVRERQFF
>TRBJ2-7|.|TRBV5-1|.
TGCGCCAGCAGCTTGGAACAGGGCTACGAGCAGTACTTC
CASSLEQGYEQYF
>TRBJ2-3|TRBD1|TRBV29-1|.
TGCAGCATTACAGGGGGGATAGATACGCAGTATTTT
CSITGGIDTQYF
>TRBJ1-2|.|TRBV4-3|.
TGCGCCAGCAGCCAAGAAACACGGAGTGGCTACACCTTC
CASSQETRSGYTF
>TRBJ2-1|TRBD2|TRBV7-3|.
TGTGCCAGCAGCTTAAAGGCGGGAGTGGATGAGCAGTTCTTC
CASSLKAGVDEQFF
>TRBJ2-7|TRBD1|TRBV5-6|.
TGTGCCAGCAGCTACCCAGGGACAGGGGAATCCTACGAGCAGTACTTC
CASSYPGTGESYEQYF
>TRBJ2-7|.|TRBV2|few
TGTGCCAGCAGTGAAGCGCCAAGGACAGTACGTGTGGAGCAGTACTTC
CASSEAPRTVRVEQYF
>TRBJ1-1|.|TRBV12-5|once
TGTGCTAGTGTAGGAAGCAGGGGTGCTGAAGCTTTCTTT
CASVGSRGAEAFF